Reported below is one T cell receptor beta chain. This CDR3 is 15 amino acids long. Germline CDR1 LNHNV, CDR2 YYDKDF (reference sequence). Trimming stripped 0 bases from V and 5 bases from J, with 10 bases between. The source of the sample is a study of blood T cell repertoires in COVID-19. Original analysis: Reference gene primers were amplified, and this amplification served to estimate nucleated cell counts. TCRdb keeps only in-frame clones here, not all; method: immunoSEQ multiplex PCR. The DNA gave D and trimming, while V, J and clone size come from that table. The repertoire holds some 19,000 clones, with over 75% as singletons.

The V gene is TRBV15, the J gene TRBJ1-4; the D gene is possibly TRBD1 (5 bases). The source material was peripheral blood. The TCR was taken from a man of 80 years or more with acute or convalescent COVID-19. CDR3 amino acids: CATSRDTGDNEKLFF. Written as DNA, the CDR3 is TGTGCCACCAGCAGAGATACGGGGGACAATGAAAAACTGTTTTTT.